This T cell receptor beta chain stems from a study of control samples from healthy donors and cancer patients. The sample holds a few counts of this clone. Method: immunoSEQ multiplex PCR; TCRdb's copy keeps in-frame clones and lacks some. Among 90,000 to 150,000 clones listed, more than 70% were seen once. Germline V CDR1 and CDR2: LNHDA, SQIVND (reference sequence). The V gene lost 2 bases and the J gene lost 4 bases, with 14 bases spanning the gap. The CDR3 is 15 residues long. The rearrangement links TRBV19 to TRBJ1-1, with TRBD1 as a possible D gene (6 bases). The sample was blood. The TCR was taken from a man between 40 and 49 years old in good health. The CDR3 loop is CASSISGAPGTEAFF. The CDR3 region has the DNA TGTGCCAGTAGTATATCGGGGGCGCCGGGCACTGAAGCTTTCTTT.